This TCR beta chain was recovered during a study of long-term antiretroviral therapy in people with HIV. The study, taken as a whole, reports: Dominance of pre-ART expanded clones persisted, fluctuating and often declining after ART. Blood sampling spanned 2004 to 2017, possibly under older ART regimens.

Investigators performed immunoSEQ version v3.0 at survey level. The sequencing target was about 35,000-55,000 T-cell genomes per sample. TCRdb's table, derived via immunoSEQ multiplex PCR, lists solely in-frame clones and lacks some. The sample lists around 43,000 clones, roughly 93% seen once, with around 2% in the top ten. In the case of this clone: Its antigen is still unknown.

From germline, CDR1 is MGHRA and CDR2 YSYEKL. This CDR3 has 15 amino acids. V lost 3 bases, J lost 10 bases, and 16 bases lay in between. The chain has TRBV4-1 and TRBJ1-6; D perhaps matches TRBD1 (5 bases). Sequencing was performed on unsorted PBMCs, taken roughly 9.4 years after starting antiretroviral therapy. This sequence originates from a man aged 25 to 40 with HIV. CDR3 nucleotide sequence: TGCGCCAGCAGCCAGCAGGGAGTAAAGGTGTCACCCCTCCACTTT. This codes for CASSQQGVKVSPLHF.